This T cell receptor (beta chain) stems from a study of blood T cell repertoires in COVID-19. Profiled with immunoSEQ multiplex PCR; TCRdb holds only in-frame clones, not every one. The sample includes about 170,000 clones, about 80% of them seen just once. The cohort comprised adults aged about 18 to 89 years residing in 24 US areas. Assignments of participants to cohorts depended upon their own reported clinical history. Germline trimming cut 5 bases from V and 4 bases from J; bases unmatched to any gene: 6. The CDR3 is 14 amino acids. Germline V lookup: CDR1 SQVTM, CDR2 ANQGSEA. This rearrangement joins TRBV29-1 to TRBJ1-2, with 11 bases matching TRBD1. The material sequenced was PBMCs or T cells enriched from blood (not recorded which). The clonotype originates from a man aged 50 or older who had recovered from COVID-19. CDR3 amino acids: CSVRTGGSRYGYTF. In DNA, the CDR3 is TGCAGCGTTCGGACAGGGGGCAGTCGCTATGGCTACACCTTC.